The TCR beta chain described here comes from a study of blood T cell repertoires in COVID-19. Across the study: The study drew acute and convalescent COVID-19 samples from the United States, Italy and Spain. In each case, the material was cDNA or gDNA derived from T cells, B-cell-depleted T cells, or PBMCs.

Authors' methods: Amplification from reference gene primers served as the basis for estimated nucleated cell counts. TCRdb's copy holds only in-frame clones and misses some; the assay was immunoSEQ multiplex PCR. V, J and clone size are those of that table, while D and trimming were read from the DNA. The sample gives roughly 360,000 clones, roughly 80% of which show up once; over 0.95% is in the top ten. This clonotype was sampled from a human donor with acute or convalescent COVID-19. The donor label of this sample is uncertain. The sequencing input was peripheral blood.

CDR3 DNA: TGTGCCACCAGCGGGACAGGTTATGGCTACACCTTC. Residues: CATSGTGYGYTF. J is TRBJ1-2 and V is TRBV15, with 8 bases aligning to TRBD1. The CDR3 extends over 12 amino acids. Germline V gene data show CDR1 as LNHNV and CDR2 as YYDKDF (reference sequence). With V trimmed by 5 bases and J by 5 bases, 1 base remained unmatched.